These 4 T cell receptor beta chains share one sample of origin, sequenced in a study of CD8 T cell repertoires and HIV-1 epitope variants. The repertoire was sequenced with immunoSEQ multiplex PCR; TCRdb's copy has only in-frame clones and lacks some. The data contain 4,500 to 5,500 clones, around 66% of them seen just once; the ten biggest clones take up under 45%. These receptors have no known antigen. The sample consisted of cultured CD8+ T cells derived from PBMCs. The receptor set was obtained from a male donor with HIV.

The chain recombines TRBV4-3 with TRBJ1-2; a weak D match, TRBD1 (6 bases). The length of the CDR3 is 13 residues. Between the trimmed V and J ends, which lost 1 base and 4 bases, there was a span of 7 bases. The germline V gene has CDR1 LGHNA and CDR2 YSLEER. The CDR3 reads CASSQVRGYGYTF. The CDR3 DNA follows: TGCGCCAGCAGCCAAGTCAGGGGCTATGGCTACACCTTC.

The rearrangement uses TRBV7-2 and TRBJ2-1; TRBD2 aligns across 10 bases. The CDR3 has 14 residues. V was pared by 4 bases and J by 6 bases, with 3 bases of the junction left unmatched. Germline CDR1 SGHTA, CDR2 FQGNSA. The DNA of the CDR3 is TGTGCCAGCAGCTCACCTAGCGGGAGCAATGAGCAGTTCTTC. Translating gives CASSSPSGSNEQFF. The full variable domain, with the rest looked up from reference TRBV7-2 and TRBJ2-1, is GAGVSQSPSNKVTEKGKDVELRCDPISGHTALYWYRQSLGQGLEFLIYFQGNSAPDKSGLPSDRFSAERTGGSVSTLTIQRTQQEDSAVYLCASSSPSGSNEQFFGPGTRLTVL.

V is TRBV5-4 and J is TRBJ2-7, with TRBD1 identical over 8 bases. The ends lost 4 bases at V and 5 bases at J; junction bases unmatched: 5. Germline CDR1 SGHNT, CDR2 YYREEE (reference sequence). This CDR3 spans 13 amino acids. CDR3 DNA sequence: TGTGCCAGCAGCCGTCGACAGGGGAACGAGCAGTACTTC. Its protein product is CASSRRQGNEQYF.

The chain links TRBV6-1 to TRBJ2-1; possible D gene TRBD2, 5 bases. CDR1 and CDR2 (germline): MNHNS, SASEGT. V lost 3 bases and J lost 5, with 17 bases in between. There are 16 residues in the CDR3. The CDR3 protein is CASSDYHPAGHNEQFF. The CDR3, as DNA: TGTGCCAGCAGTGACTACCATCCTGCGGGTCACAATGAGCAGTTCTTC.